These 25 T cell receptor beta chains were all obtained from the same sample, sequenced in a study of spatial heterogeneity in lung cancer. Broader study findings: Tumor mutation counts were tracked by expanded intratumoral alpha and beta TCR counts.

TCRdb fed the 5' RACE reads into MiXCR, producing one record per CDR3 protein. The data contain some 23,000 distinct CDR3 sequences, under 9% of them singletons. Time point specified: sample taken at primary tumor resection. Their antigen targets remain unknown. Source: lung tumor tissue, taken at surgery. All receptors come from a male donor with early-stage non-small cell lung cancer.

This clonotype came up a few times. The chain has TRBV27 and TRBJ2-3, with a tentative D call TRBD1 (6 bases). Germline CDR1 MNHEY, CDR2 SMNVEV (reference sequence). Trimming shortened V by 8 bases and J by 4 bases, and 16 bases separated the two germline ends. This CDR3 is built from 14 residues. CDR3 nucleotides: TGTGCCAGCGTATCGTGGGGGCGGGCAGATACGCAGTATTTT. It is translated as CASVSWGRADTQYF.

This clonotype is medium-sized within its sample. The V gene is TRBV20-1, the J gene TRBJ2-3; TRBD2 might be the D (5 bases). The CDR3 totals 15 residues. Between the trimmed V and J ends, which lost 0 bases and 5 bases, there was a span of 15 bases. Germline lookup yields CDR1 DFQATT and CDR2 SNEGSKA (reference sequence). CDR3 in DNA: TGCAGTGCTAGAGATGTTGTGGACTCGAGAGATACGCAGTATTTT. It is translated as CSARDVVDSRDTQYF.

This clonotype was detected ten times or more. The rearrangement uses TRBV20-1 and TRBJ1-2; D is undetermined. CDR1 is DFQATT, CDR2 SNEGSKA, per germline (reference sequence). V dropped 5 bases and J dropped 10 bases, with 14 bases sitting between them. This CDR3 has 11 residues. The CDR3 DNA is TGCAGTGCTTACAGAGACCCGAACTACACCTTC. Translated: CSAYRDPNYTF.

This clonotype was detected ten times or more. In DNA, the CDR3 is TGTGCCAGCAGTTCCCTAACGCGGGTTACTCATACGCAGTATTTT. Translating it yields CASSSLTRVTHTQYF. The gene calls are TRBV27 and TRBJ2-3; possible D gene TRBD2, 5 bases. V was clipped by 4 bases and J by 7 bases, with 18 bases between them. The germline gives CDR1 MNHEY, CDR2 SMNVEV (reference sequence). There are 15 residues in the CDR3.

This clonotype has a handful of counts. This may be a read error: a much more frequent sequence differs by one nucleotide. V is TRBV11-2 and J is TRBJ2-3; D call uncertain. Trimming pared 5 bases from V and 2 bases from J, leaving 5 bases between. Germline CDR1 and CDR2: SGHAT and FQNNGV. There are 12 residues in the CDR3. The CDR3 region has the DNA TGTGCCAGCAGCCCCTACACAGATACGCAGTATTTT. Protein sequence: CASSPYTDTQYF.

In this sample, this clonotype turned up many times. The rearrangement joins TRBV28 to TRBJ1-5; D is unresolved. The CDR3 has 15 residues. The germline gives CDR1 MDHEN, CDR2 SYDVKM. V lost 2 bases, J lost 0 bases, and 8 bases lay in between. The CDR3 DNA reads TGTGCCAGCAGTTTACAGGTATATAGCAATCAGCCCCAGCATTTT. It translates to CASSLQVYSNQPQHF.

This clonotype was seen many times. This chain links TRBV11-2 with TRBJ2-3, with D unresolved. Germline V lookup: CDR1 SGHAT, CDR2 FQNNGV. This CDR3 is built from 14 residues. The V gene lost 3 bases and the J gene lost 0 bases, with 7 bases spanning the gap. The CDR3 DNA reads TGTGCCAGCAGCTTTAAAGTTAGCACAGATACGCAGTATTTT. This translates into CASSFKVSTDTQYF.

By frequency in the sample, this clonotype is medium-sized. The V call is TRBV5-1, the J call TRBJ2-1; no clear D gene. The V end was cut by 1 base, the J end by 8 bases, with 16 bases between. The CDR3 is made up of 15 amino acids. CDR1 SGHRS and CDR2 YFSETQ come from the germline V gene. DNA of the CDR3: TGCGCCAGCAGCTTGTCCGACCCTGGGCTCCATGAGCAGTTCTTC. As protein: CASSLSDPGLHEQFF.

Ten or more counts support this clonotype. The chain is built from TRBV4-3 and TRBJ1-1; D is ambiguous. The germline V gene has CDR1 LGHNA and CDR2 YSLEER. This CDR3 contains 14 residues. Trimming took 4 bases from V and 4 from J, leaving 13 bases between them. CDR3 sequence: CASSLAAGVTEAFF. DNA of the CDR3: TGCGCCAGCAGCCTTGCTGCGGGTGTCACTGAAGCTTTCTTT.

This clonotype was observed many times. This sequence joins TRBV4-1 and TRBJ1-1, with D unclear. Germline V gene data show CDR1 as MGHRA and CDR2 as YSYEKL. V lost 4 bases and J 4 bases, leaving 13 bases between the germline ends. The CDR3 sequence is 14 residues long. CDR3 in amino acids: CASSRTGKGTEAFF. The CDR3 DNA reads as TGCGCCAGCAGCCGTACCGGGAAGGGCACTGAAGCTTTCTTT.

This clonotype showed up just a few times. CDR3 sequence (DNA): TGCAGTGCTAGAGATTTGGGTAGCGGGGTTCTTGAGCAGTTCTTC. Protein product: CSARDLGSGVLEQFF. The rearrangement uses TRBV20-1 and TRBJ2-1; 8 bases align to TRBD2. The CDR3 covers 15 residues. Germline V gene lookup returns CDR1 DFQATT and CDR2 SNEGSKA (reference sequence). V dropped 0 bases and J dropped 9; count of bases not matched to a gene: 10.

CDR3 amino acids: CASSLTGNPYGYTF. The CDR3 coding sequence is TGTGCCAGCAGCTTGACAGGGAACCCCTATGGCTACACCTTC. This rearrangement joins TRBV7-2 to TRBJ1-2; 7 nucleotides agree with TRBD1. The CDR3 runs to 14 residues. The germline V gene encodes CDR1 SGHTA and CDR2 FQGNSA. The J segment lost 4 bases and the V segment lost 3 bases, leaving 5 bases of the junction unmatched. Drawing the rest from reference TRBV7-2 and TRBJ1-2, the complete variable domain is GAGVSQSPSNKVTEKGKDVELRCDPISGHTALYWYRQSLGQGLEFLIYFQGNSAPDKSGLPSDRFSAERTGGSVSTLTIQRTQQEDSAVYLCASSLTGNPYGYTFGSGTRLTVV.

This clonotype was detected a few times. The chain combines TRBV12-3 or TRBV12-4 with TRBJ2-7; the D gene could be TRBD1 or TRBD2 (6 bases each). The CDR3 has 13 residues. With 3 bases removed from V and 6 bases from J, the gap between germline ends came to 12 bases. The CDR3 here is CASSLGGVAEQYF. The CDR3 DNA follows: TGTGCCAGCAGTTTGGGGGGCGTCGCCGAGCAGTACTTC.

This clonotype was seen only a few times. J is TRBJ2-7 and V is TRBV28; 8 bases line up with TRBD2. The CDR3 sequence is 16 residues long. V shed 3 bases and J 0 bases; nucleotides not matched to a gene: 7. Per germline, CDR1 MDHEN and CDR2 SYDVKM. CDR3 sequence: CASSLAGGRTSYEQYF. DNA of the CDR3: TGTGCCAGCAGTTTGGCGGGAGGACGGACCTCCTACGAGCAGTACTTC.

This clonotype was counted a single time. This may stem from a read error, because a much larger clone lies one nucleotide away. The V gene is TRBV12-3 or TRBV12-4, the J gene TRBJ2-7; a weak D match, TRBD2 (6 bases). The CDR3 length is 16 residues. V was trimmed by 5 bases and J by 1 base, leaving 18 bases between them. CDR3 sequence (DNA): TGTGCCAGCAGTGCCCGGACTACCTTCGGGTCCTACGAGCAGTACTTC. Its protein is CASSARTTFGSYEQYF.

This clonotype was seen ten or more times. V gene TRBV3-1 combines with J gene TRBJ2-7, with D unclear. Looked up from germline, CDR1 is LGHDT and CDR2 is YNNKEL (reference sequence). V was shortened by 1 base and J by 3 bases, with 7 bases between the two germline ends. This CDR3 region has 13 residues. CDR3 in DNA: TGTGCCAGCAGCCAAGTGAGGAACTACGAGCAGTACTTC. Amino acid sequence: CASSQVRNYEQYF.

In this sample, this clonotype is medium-sized. V usage is TRBV7-9 and J usage is TRBJ1-2; perhaps TRBD1 as D (6 bases). The CDR3 length is 12 residues. CDR1 and CDR2 (germline): SEHNR, FQNEAQ (reference sequence). V was cut by 6 bases and J by 4 bases, with 9 bases left in between. CDR3 coding DNA: TGTGCCAGCAGAGGGGGGCCCTATGGCTACACCTTC. Protein: CASRGGPYGYTF.

The chain combines TRBV11-2 with TRBJ2-7, with D perhaps matching TRBD1 (5 bases). The CDR3 extends over 15 amino acids. Germline CDR1 reads SGHAT; CDR2 reads FQNNGV. The V end was cut by 8 bases, the J end by 7 bases, with 24 bases between. The CDR3 spells CASGDSKTNLWEQYF. Here the CDR3 DNA reads TGTGCCAGCGGAGACAGTAAGACCAACCTGTGGGAGCAGTACTTC.

This clonotype was recorded many times. The chain recombines TRBV21-1 with TRBJ2-1; the table's D call of TRBD1 was not tested on the DNA. TRBV21-1 is a pseudogene segment. CDR3 size: 15 residues. Here the CDR3 reads CASSKARRQGDEQFF. DNA of the CDR3: TGTGCCAGCAGCAAAGCGCGGAGACAGGGCGATGAGCAGTTCTTC.

The V gene is TRBV24-1, the J gene TRBJ2-3; D remains unclear. Germline V gene data show CDR1 as KGHDR and CDR2 as SFDVKD. This CDR3 has 15 amino acids. Trimming stripped 5 bases from V and 4 bases from J, with 15 bases between. CDR3 residues: CATSADSPGADTQYF. CDR3 coding DNA: TGTGCCACCAGTGCCGACTCCCCTGGCGCAGATACGCAGTATTTT.

Only a few counts were recorded for this clonotype. The chain is built from TRBV5-1 and TRBJ2-2; 9 positions agree with TRBD1. Trimming took 0 bases from V and 9 from J; bases not matched to a gene: 6. CDR3 length: 15 residues. CDR1 SGHRS and CDR2 YFSETQ come from the germline V gene. The CDR3 region is CASSLGGQGSRELFF. The CDR3 DNA follows: TGCGCCAGCAGCTTGGGAGGACAGGGGAGCCGGGAGCTGTTTTTT.

Many counts were recorded for this clonotype. This chain connects TRBV20-1 to TRBJ2-5, with D possibly matching TRBD2 (6 bases). The CDR3 runs to 15 residues. The V gene's germline CDR1 is DFQATT and CDR2 SNEGSKA (reference sequence). The V and J ends lost 6 bases and 4 bases respectively, with 21 bases between them. The CDR3 loop reads CSALLGGGRGETQYF. The CDR3, as DNA: TGCAGTGCCCTCCTCGGAGGAGGGAGAGGAGAGACCCAGTACTTC.

The chain combines TRBV28 with TRBJ2-7; 7 bases are shared with TRBD1. The germline V gene has CDR1 MDHEN and CDR2 SYDVKM. The CDR3 has 14 amino acids. Trimming cost V 3 bases and J 7 bases; bases outside gene matches: 9. The CDR3 sequence: CASSFPQGSGEQYF. The CDR3 DNA is TGTGCCAGCAGTTTCCCACAGGGGTCGGGGGAGCAGTACTTC.

This clonotype was counted many times. The CDR3 bases are TGTGCCAGCAGCGATGGACAGGGCTCCATCGAGCAGTTCTTC. Its protein product is CASSDGQGSIEQFF. The V gene is TRBV9, the J gene TRBJ2-1; 8 bases match TRBD1. The CDR3 consists of 14 residues. Germline trimming cut 3 bases from V and 10 bases from J; bases unmatched to any gene: 9. CDR1 is SGDLS, CDR2 YYNGEE, per germline.

There are a few counts of this clonotype. V is TRBV6-1 and J is TRBJ1-1; 11 nucleotides align to TRBD1. CDR3 length equals 15 residues. Trimming took 5 bases from V and 6 from J; bases not matched to a gene: 8. Germline V gene sequence: CDR1 MNHNS, CDR2 SASEGT. CDR3 coding DNA: TGTGCCAGCAGTTCAGGGACAGGGGGGCGTGCTGAAGCTTTCTTT. It encodes CASSSGTGGRAEAFF.